Shown below are 24 T cell receptor beta chains from a single sample sequenced in a study of T cells expressing NK-cell markers. TCRdb reprocessed the 5' RACE reads; each CDR3 protein has one entry and no DNA is given. The sample holds some 600,000 distinct CDR3 sequences. The sequenced sample was blood T cells: a sorted CD56 or NKG2C T cell subset, CD4+ or CD8+ T cells, or bulk PBMC T cells (not recorded which). These receptors were obtained from a man younger than 30 in good health.

The chain couples TRBV5-1 to TRBJ2-1; the TCRdb D gene call, TRBD2, has no DNA to confirm it. From germline, CDR1 is SGHRS and CDR2 YFSETQ. CDR3 size: 15 residues. The CDR3 here is CASSLTSGSYNEQFF.

The chain uses TRBV20-1 and TRBJ1-1; TCRdb's D gene call, TRBD1, goes unchecked for lack of DNA. This CDR3 comprises 13 residues. Germline V gene lookup returns CDR1 DFQATT and CDR2 SNEGSKA (reference sequence). This CDR3 reads CSARVDRATEAFF.

The chain is built from TRBV29-1 and TRBJ2-3; TCRdb lists TRBD1, though no DNA is available to test this call. Germline CDR1 reads SQVTM; CDR2 reads ANQGSEA. The length of the CDR3 is 15 residues. CDR3 residues: CSVEETRGLPDTQYF.

The J gene is TRBJ2-3, the V gene TRBV4-3. This CDR3 is 16 amino acids long. Germline CDR1 and CDR2: LGHNA and YSLEER. The CDR3 here is CASSQGPYGGTDTQYF.

V is TRBV20-1 and J is TRBJ2-5; absent DNA, TCRdb's TRBD2 call cannot be checked. CDR3 length equals 14 residues. CDR1 and CDR2 (germline): DFQATT, SNEGSKA (reference sequence). CDR3 sequence reads: CSASILAARRTQYF.

The rearrangement links TRBV9 to TRBJ1-1. The CDR3 consists of 15 residues. Per the germline V gene, CDR1 is SGDLS and CDR2 is YYNGEE. The CDR3: CASSVALQVNTEAFF.

The chain couples TRBV20-1 to TRBJ2-1; as DNA is missing, the TRBD1 call by TCRdb cannot be tested. This CDR3 has 14 amino acids. Germline CDR1 is DFQATT and CDR2 is SNEGSKA (reference sequence). The CDR3 is CSALDRGQSNEQFF.

The V gene is TRBV6-2 or TRBV6-3, the J gene TRBJ2-7. Germline V lookup: CDR1 MNHEY, CDR2 SVGEGT. The CDR3 runs to 14 residues. CDR3 region: CASGGSVNSYEQYF.

The chain links TRBV20-1 to TRBJ2-1; TCRdb's assignment of TRBD2 cannot be checked, as there is no DNA. The germline CDR1 and CDR2 sequences are DFQATT and SNEGSKA (reference sequence). The CDR3 is 15 residues long. The CDR3 sequence: CSAVSGRATYNEQFF.

The chain recombines TRBV12-3 or TRBV12-4 with TRBJ2-2; TCRdb selects TRBD2, and the lack of DNA leaves this call unchecked. This CDR3 has 16 residues. The CDR3 sequence: CASSLLQREATGELFF.

The J gene is TRBJ1-6, the V gene TRBV29-1. CDR1 and CDR2 from the germline V gene are SQVTM and ANQGSEA. The CDR3 is made up of 11 amino acids. This chain's CDR3 is CSVEEGSPLHF.

J is TRBJ2-7 and V is TRBV29-1; TCRdb lists TRBD1, though no DNA is available to test this call. The CDR3 runs 14 residues. The germline CDR1 and CDR2 sequences are SQVTM and ANQGSEA. The chain's CDR3 is CSVEGQGGVYEQYF.

The chain has TRBV12-3 or TRBV12-4 and TRBJ2-1; without DNA, the TCRdb call of TRBD2 cannot be checked. CDR3 length: 16 amino acids. The CDR3 reads CASTLMTSGRVGEQFF.

This chain's CDR3 is CAWTGTESSYNEQFF. This chain uses TRBV30 with TRBJ2-1; TCRdb gives TRBD1 as the D gene, but with no DNA this cannot be confirmed. The CDR3 contains 15 residues. Per the germline V gene, CDR1 is GTSNPN and CDR2 is SVGIG (reference sequence).

This chain links TRBV27 with TRBJ2-1; TCRdb outputs TRBD2, but without DNA this stays unchecked. The CDR3 totals 13 residues. Germline CDR1 and CDR2: MNHEY and SMNVEV (reference sequence). The CDR3 region is CASNAGRRNEQFF.

The J gene is TRBJ2-1, the V gene TRBV30; absent DNA, TCRdb's TRBD1 call cannot be checked. Germline loops: CDR1 GTSNPN, CDR2 SVGIG (reference sequence). The CDR3 consists of 15 residues. The CDR3 loop is CAWSTGQGYHNEQFF.

The rearrangement uses TRBV24-1 and TRBJ2-1; there is no DNA to check the TCRdb D call of TRBD1. The CDR3 has 14 residues. Germline CDR1 is KGHDR and CDR2 is SFDVKD. CDR3 amino acids: CATRGQGTRNEQFF.

J is TRBJ1-6 and V is TRBV18. The CDR3 is made up of 14 amino acids. Germline assignment: CDR1 KGHSH and CDR2 LQKENI. CDR3 amino acids: CASSAFIYNSPLHF.

The chain is built from TRBV28 and TRBJ2-3; TCRdb returns TRBD2, unconfirmable since there is no DNA. The CDR3 loop spans 14 amino acids. The germline gives CDR1 MDHEN, CDR2 SYDVKM. CDR3 region: CASVGAGYTDTQYF.

This chain uses TRBV20-1 with TRBJ2-5; TCRdb gives TRBD1 as the D gene, but with no DNA this cannot be confirmed. This CDR3 has 15 residues. Germline values: CDR1 DFQATT, CDR2 SNEGSKA (reference sequence). This CDR3 is CSARAPGHLQETQYF.

V gene TRBV4-2 combines with J gene TRBJ1-5; the D call of TRBD1 rests on TCRdb alone, since no DNA is present to check it. CDR3 length: 15 residues. Germline V gives CDR1 LGHNA, CDR2 YNFKEQ. This CDR3 reads CASSQVQGSNQPQHF.

The V and J genes are TRBV5-6 and TRBJ2-3; the D call of TRBD1 rests on TCRdb alone, since no DNA is present to check it. The CDR3 sequence is 16 residues long. CDR1 and CDR2 (germline): SGHDT, YYEEEE. The CDR3 region is CASSLVGTGYTDTQYF.

V usage is TRBV7-3 and J usage is TRBJ1-1. CDR1 is SGHTA, CDR2 FQGTGA, per germline. The CDR3 length is 14 residues. The CDR3: CASSSGRANTEAFF.

The chain recombines TRBV20-1 with TRBJ1-1; the TRBD1 assignment by TCRdb is unverifiable without DNA. The CDR3 consists of 12 residues. The germline V gene encodes CDR1 DFQATT and CDR2 SNEGSKA (reference sequence). The CDR3: CSAMDRVPEAFF.